This entry is about one T cell receptor beta chain. Its antigen is unknown. It has no much larger one-base neighbor in the sample; base qualities were not kept. The V and J ends are trimmed by 8 bases and 6 bases, leaving 25 bases between them. From the cysteine through the phenylalanine, the CDR3 covers 15 amino acids. The sequence is cut down to CDR3 DNA, 45 bases in frame from base 1. As encoded in the germline V gene (reference sequence), CDR1 is GTSNPN while CDR2 is SVGIG. The sample comes from a study of T cells in localized non-small cell lung cancer (dated by TCRdb to the early 2020s). Broadly, across the study: Comparing tumors with uninvolved tumor-adjacent lungs, the study looked at the T cell repertoires of about 240 patients with early-stage NSCLC. All 240 or so NSCLC patients in the cohort were treatment-naive and had localized lung tumors that were resected. NSCLC patients had a mean age of approximately 66 years, and 129 were male and about 110 female.

At diagnosis, tumor, uninvolved tumor-adjacent lung and peripheral blood were collected and then preserved as a mix of FFPE and fresh-frozen material. The study at large found these results: Of the top 100 tumor clones, a median of around 57 were detected in paired uninvolved adjacent lung; about 26 were also among that lung's top 100. Longer overall survival was associated with higher blood T cell density, whereas shorter survival was associated with higher adjacent-lung clonality. Because multi-region tumor sequencing was not performed, intratumor heterogeneity could not be ruled out. The highest T cell clonality was observed in uninvolved tumor-adjacent lung, where clonality exceeded that of tumor, suggesting that antigenic responses were more focused in uninvolved tumor-adjacent lung. Because of the exploratory design, TCR variables were selected using unadjusted p-values without false-discovery rate correction.

The immunoSEQ Assay was used to sequence TCR beta CDR3 regions from DNA. The study's processing was this. T cell density was computed as TCR beta template counts normalized to usable DNA estimated by amplifying housekeeping genes. Richness was estimated with the preseqR package, extrapolating to 400,000 templates for PBMC samples and 120,000 templates for tissue samples. Clonality was defined as one minus Pielou's evenness. To identify tissue-enriched TCRs, differential abundance testing was run on productive amino-acid clonotypes with a minimum total count of 5 and an alpha of 0.1. The Jaccard Index and the Morisita Overlap Index were used to measure repertoire overlap between compartments. TCR beta CDR3s were clustered by GLIPH together with public tetramer-defined viral CDR3s, and at least three viral sequences plus V-gene enrichment were required for viral motifs. TCRdb stores this immuneACCESS table with in-frame sequences only. Part of the clones is absent; in the studies checked, under half of the shortfall reflects unresolved V genes, and no reason is known for the rest. V and J calls and clone size follow that table, whereas D and trimming were derived from the DNA. The sample includes 2,000 to 3,000 clones, with approximately 24% observed a single time. Less than 8.5% of the sample belongs to the ten largest clones.

This sequence was found in a woman aged 35-75 years with stage I lung adenocarcinoma. The rearranged segments are TRBV30 and TRBJ1-2; tentative D gene TRBD1, with 5 bases matching. This sample comprised lung tumor tissue, obtained before any cancer treatment. The sequenced DNA: TGTGCCCGGACACCGGGATTAAACCTAGAGGATGGCTACACCTTC. Translation gives CARTPGLNLEDGYTF.